These 18 T cell receptor beta chains were all obtained from the same sample, sequenced in a study of blood T cell repertoires in COVID-19. Measured with immunoSEQ multiplex PCR; TCRdb has only the in-frame clones, and not every one. The sample lists approximately 110,000 clones, less than 80% occurring once. Sequenced input: peripheral blood. The receptor set was obtained from an older man with active or convalescent COVID-19.

This clone was found once. The rearrangement links TRBV28 to TRBJ1-2; 10 nucleotides match TRBD1. The CDR3 contains 15 residues. V trimming: 7 bases; J trimming: 6 bases; junction bases outside the gene matches: 11. Germline CDR1 reads MDHEN; CDR2 reads SYDVKM. CDR3 nucleotides: TGTGCCAGCACCCTGCCGGGACAGGGGTTGAATGGCTACACCTTC. Its protein product is CASTLPGQGLNGYTF.

This rearrangement joins TRBV27 to TRBJ1-5, with D possibly matching TRBD1 (5 bases). Germline V CDR1 and CDR2: MNHEY, SMNVEV (reference sequence). CDR3 length equals 14 residues. Trimming took 2 bases from V and 4 from J, leaving 9 bases between them. CDR3 nucleotides: TGTGCCAGCAGTTTAGGCAGGGTAAATCAGCCCCAGCATTTT. Its protein product is CASSLGRVNQPQHF.

J is TRBJ2-1 and V is TRBV6-1; D is possibly TRBD1 (6 bases). This CDR3 contains 17 residues. Germline lookup yields CDR1 MNHNS and CDR2 SASEGT. V gave up 3 bases and J gave up 2 bases, with 17 bases separating them. The CDR3 loop reads CASSEGRTAAAYNEQFF. Written as DNA, the CDR3 is TGTGCCAGCAGTGAGGGAAGGACAGCGGCTGCCTACAATGAGCAGTTCTTC.

This clone was counted a single time. The chain couples TRBV2 to TRBJ1-1; no firm D call. CDR1 is SNHLY, CDR2 FYNNEI, per germline. Trimming cost V 10 bases and J 1 base, with 13 bases left between them. The CDR3 runs 13 residues. The CDR3 DNA reads as TGTGCCACCCGCCCCTACGGGAACACTGAAGCTTTCTTT. Protein: CATRPYGNTEAFF.

The chain recombines TRBV11-2 with TRBJ2-3, with 9 positions matching TRBD1. This CDR3 contains 17 residues. J was trimmed by 0 bases and V by 5 bases; bases with no gene match: 9. Looked up from germline, CDR1 is SGHAT and CDR2 is FQNNGV. As DNA, the CDR3 is TGTGCCAGCAGCACCCTATCACAGGGGGCTAGCACAGATACGCAGTATTTT. This sequence encodes CASSTLSQGASTDTQYF.

V is TRBV30 and J is TRBJ2-7, with 12 bases aligning to TRBD2. Germline values: CDR1 GTSNPN, CDR2 SVGIG (reference sequence). V lost 5 bases to trimming and J lost 5 bases; unmatched junction nucleotides: 4. CDR3 size: 13 residues. CDR3 DNA sequence: TGTGCCTGGGTGACTAGCGGGGGTAACGAGCAGTACTTC. This encodes CAWVTSGGNEQYF.

This clone turned up a few times. The chain employs TRBV5-1 and TRBJ2-7; a weak D match, TRBD2 (5 bases). The germline V and J ends were trimmed by 1 base and 5 bases, with 13 bases remaining between them. This CDR3 is built from 14 residues. CDR1 SGHRS and CDR2 YFSETQ come from the germline V gene. The CDR3 DNA sequence: TGCGCCAGCAGCTTGAAGCTAGCAGGCGACGAGCAGTACTTC. This sequence encodes CASSLKLAGDEQYF.

The V gene is TRBV12-3 or TRBV12-4, the J gene TRBJ1-1; 7 nucleotides agree with TRBD1. CDR3 length: 12 residues. Trimming took 7 bases from V and 11 from J; bases not matched to a gene: 10. This CDR3 reads CASTRLQGVAFF. Here the CDR3 DNA reads TGTGCCAGCACCCGCCTTCAGGGGGTGGCTTTCTTT.

The CDR3 spells CASSTETGQVNEAFF. CDR3 nucleotides: TGTGCCAGTAGTACCGAAACCGGACAGGTCAACGAAGCTTTCTTT. The chain is built from TRBV19 and TRBJ1-1; 7 nucleotides align to TRBD1. The CDR3 has 15 amino acids. The germline gives CDR1 LNHDA, CDR2 SQIVND (reference sequence). With 4 bases clipped from V and 8 bases from J, the junction kept 13 bases outside the gene matches.

In this sample, this clone turned up once. The chain combines TRBV29-1 with TRBJ2-3; TRBD1 matches 7 bases. Germline loops: CDR1 SQVTM, CDR2 ANQGSEA. Losses at the gene ends were 7 bases for V and 1 base for J; bases not matched to a gene: 11. This CDR3 comprises 15 residues. The CDR3, as DNA: TGCAGCGCGAACCCGACAGGGTCGGGCACAGATACGCAGTATTTT. It yields the protein CSANPTGSGTDTQYF.

This clone came up once. The chain has TRBV7-9 and TRBJ2-7; 9 nucleotides line up with TRBD2. The CDR3 sequence is 13 residues long. After removal of 4 bases from V and 6 bases from J, the junction contained 4 bases not matched to a gene. The germline V gene encodes CDR1 SEHNR and CDR2 FQNEAQ (reference sequence). CDR3 nucleotide sequence: TGTGCCAGCAGCTCTAGCGGGATGGGCGAGCAGTACTTC. Encoded protein: CASSSSGMGEQYF.

This chain connects TRBV7-8 to TRBJ2-2; 8 bases are a match to TRBD1. The junction had 8 bases not matched to a gene; V was cut back by 1 base and J by 7 bases. The CDR3 totals 16 residues. Germline V gene sequence: CDR1 SGHVS, CDR2 FQNEAQ. The CDR3 spells CASSLGRRGRDGELFF. In nucleotides, the CDR3 is TGTGCCAGCAGCTTAGGGCGCAGGGGGCGGGACGGGGAGCTGTTTTTT.

This clone has just one count. The V and J genes are TRBV7-3 and TRBJ2-2; 9 bases line up with TRBD1. CDR3 length: 15 residues. CDR1 and CDR2 from the germline V gene are SGHTA and FQGTGA. Trimming took 5 bases from V and 4 from J; bases not matched to a gene: 5. In nucleotides, the CDR3 is TGTGCCAGCAGCCTAATGACAGGGGGCACCGGGGAGCTGTTTTTT. This encodes CASSLMTGGTGELFF.

The V and J genes are TRBV2 and TRBJ1-1; D is unclear. Trimming cost V 4 bases and J 2 bases, with 11 bases left between them. Germline-derived CDR1 and CDR2 are SNHLY and FYNNEI. The CDR3 contains 14 residues. The CDR3 protein is CASSATTINTEAFF. The CDR3, as DNA: TGTGCCAGCAGTGCTACCACCATAAACACTGAAGCTTTCTTT. Looking up the rest from reference TRBV2 and TRBJ1-1 gives the full variable domain: EPEVTQTPSHQVTQMGQEVILRCVPISNHLYFYWYRQILGQKVEFLVSFYNNEISEKSEIFDDQFSVERPDGSNFTLKIRSTKLEDSAMYFCASSATTINTEAFFGQGTRLTVV.

The chain links TRBV19 to TRBJ2-3; TRBD2 matches at 12 bases. V shed 1 base, J shed 1 base, and the junction held 0 bases outside the gene matches. The CDR3 covers 16 residues. CDR1 is LNHDA and CDR2 is SQIVND in the germline V gene (reference sequence). CDR3 amino acids: CASSIGLAGGTDTQYF. CDR3 nucleotides: TGTGCCAGTAGTATAGGACTAGCGGGGGGCACAGATACGCAGTATTTT.

This clone has a single count. V usage is TRBV5-1 and J usage is TRBJ1-5, with D perhaps TRBD1 (6 bases). V lost 0 bases and J lost 7, with 8 bases in between. CDR3 length equals 13 residues. The germline CDR1 and CDR2 sequences are SGHRS and YFSETQ. In DNA form, the CDR3 reads TGCGCCAGCAGCTTGGGGACAGAGCAGCCCCAGCATTTT. This encodes CASSLGTEQPQHF.

This clone has a single count. This chain joins TRBV5-1 and TRBJ2-5; TRBD2 is a possible D gene (6 bases). Germline values: CDR1 SGHRS, CDR2 YFSETQ. The V gene lost 4 bases and the J gene lost 3 bases, with 16 bases spanning the gap. This CDR3 contains 15 residues. Here the CDR3 DNA reads TGCGCCAGCAGCAGTCTAGGGACTCCGGAAGAGACCCAGTACTTC. It translates to CASSSLGTPEETQYF.

J is TRBJ1-1 and V is TRBV19; the D is unclear. The CDR3 extends over 11 amino acids. V lost 7 bases and J 4 bases, leaving 7 bases between the germline ends. Germline V gene data show CDR1 as LNHDA and CDR2 as SQIVND (reference sequence). The CDR3 sequence: CASIRGTEAFF. The CDR3 DNA reads as TGTGCCAGTATAAGAGGCACTGAAGCTTTCTTT.